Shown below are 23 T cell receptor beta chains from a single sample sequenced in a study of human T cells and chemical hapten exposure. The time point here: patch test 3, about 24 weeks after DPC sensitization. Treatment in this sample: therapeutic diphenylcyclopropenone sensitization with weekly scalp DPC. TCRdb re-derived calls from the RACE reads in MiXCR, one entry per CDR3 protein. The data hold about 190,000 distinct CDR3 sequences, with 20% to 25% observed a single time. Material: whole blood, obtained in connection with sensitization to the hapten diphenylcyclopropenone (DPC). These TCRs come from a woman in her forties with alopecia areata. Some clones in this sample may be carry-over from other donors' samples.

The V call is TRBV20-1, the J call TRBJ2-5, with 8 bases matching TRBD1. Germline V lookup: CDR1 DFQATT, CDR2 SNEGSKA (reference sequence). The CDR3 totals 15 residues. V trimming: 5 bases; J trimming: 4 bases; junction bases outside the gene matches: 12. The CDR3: CSALTGQAAGETQYF. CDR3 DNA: TGCAGTGCTCTTACGGGACAGGCAGCAGGAGAGACCCAGTACTTC.

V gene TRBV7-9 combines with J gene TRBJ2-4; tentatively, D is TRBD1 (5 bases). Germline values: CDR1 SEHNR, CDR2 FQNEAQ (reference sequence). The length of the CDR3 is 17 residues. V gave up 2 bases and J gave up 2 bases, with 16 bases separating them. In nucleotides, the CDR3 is TGTGCCAGCAGCTTAAGTTATACAGGTTGGCCCAAAAACATTCAGTACTTC. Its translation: CASSLSYTGWPKNIQYF.

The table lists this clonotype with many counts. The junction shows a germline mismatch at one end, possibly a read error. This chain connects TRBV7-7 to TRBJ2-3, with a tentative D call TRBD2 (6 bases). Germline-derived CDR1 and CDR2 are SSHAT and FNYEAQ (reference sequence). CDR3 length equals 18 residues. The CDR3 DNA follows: TGTGCTAGCAGCTTAGGAAGGGTAATCGCGGGATCGGCAGATACGCAGTATTTT. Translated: CASSLGRVIAGSADTQYF.

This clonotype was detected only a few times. CDR3 amino acids: CAINRGGTGGIEAFF. The CDR3 DNA reads TGTGCCATCAATCGTGGCGGTACAGGGGGGATTGAAGCTTTCTTT. V usage is TRBV10-3 and J usage is TRBJ1-1; the match to TRBD1 covers 8 bases. J gave up 7 bases and V 7 bases, and 14 bases lay outside the gene matches. Germline V gives CDR1 ENHRY, CDR2 SYGVKD. This CDR3 has 15 amino acids.

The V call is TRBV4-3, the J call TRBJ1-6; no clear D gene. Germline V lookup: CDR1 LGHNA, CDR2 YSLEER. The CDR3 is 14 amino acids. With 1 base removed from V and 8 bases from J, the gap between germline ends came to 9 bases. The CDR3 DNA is TGCGCCAGCAGCCAAGGGAGCGAGGATTCACCCCTCCACTTT. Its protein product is CASSQGSEDSPLHF.

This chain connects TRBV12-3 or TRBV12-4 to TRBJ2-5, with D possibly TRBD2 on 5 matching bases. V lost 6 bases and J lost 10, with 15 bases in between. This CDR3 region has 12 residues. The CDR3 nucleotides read TGTGCCAGCAGCTTCACCGGACTTGGCCAGTACTTC. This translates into CASSFTGLGQYF.

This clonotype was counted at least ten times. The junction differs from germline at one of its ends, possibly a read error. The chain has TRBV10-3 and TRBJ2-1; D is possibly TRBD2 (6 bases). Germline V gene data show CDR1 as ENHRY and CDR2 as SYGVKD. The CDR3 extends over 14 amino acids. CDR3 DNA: TGCTCGAGTTCGGACTACAGCTCCTACAATGAGCAGTTCTTC. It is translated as CSSSDYSSYNEQFF.

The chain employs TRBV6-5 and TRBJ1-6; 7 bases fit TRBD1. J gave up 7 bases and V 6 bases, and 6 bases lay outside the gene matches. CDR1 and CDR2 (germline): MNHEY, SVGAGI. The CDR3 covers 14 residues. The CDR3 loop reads CASRSGTDNSPLHF. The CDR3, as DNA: TGTGCCAGCAGATCCGGGACAGACAATTCACCCCTCCACTTT.

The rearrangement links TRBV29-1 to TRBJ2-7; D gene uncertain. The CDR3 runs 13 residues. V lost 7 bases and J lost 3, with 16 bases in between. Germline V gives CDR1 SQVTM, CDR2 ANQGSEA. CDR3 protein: CSASGARLYEQYF. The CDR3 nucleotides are TGCAGCGCTTCAGGAGCTAGACTCTACGAGCAGTACTTC.

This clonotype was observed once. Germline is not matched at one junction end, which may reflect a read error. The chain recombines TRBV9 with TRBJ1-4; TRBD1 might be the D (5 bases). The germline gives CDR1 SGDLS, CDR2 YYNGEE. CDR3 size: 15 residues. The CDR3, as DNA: TGTACCAGCAGCGAAAGCGGGACCTATAATGAAAAACTGTTTTTT. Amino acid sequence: CTSSESGTYNEKLFF.

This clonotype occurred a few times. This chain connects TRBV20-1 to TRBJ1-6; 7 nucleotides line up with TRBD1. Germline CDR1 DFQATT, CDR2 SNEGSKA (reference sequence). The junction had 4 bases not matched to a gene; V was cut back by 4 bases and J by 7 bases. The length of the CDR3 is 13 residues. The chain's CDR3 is CSATRDSNSPLHF. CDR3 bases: TGCAGTGCTACCCGGGACAGCAATTCACCCCTCCACTTT.

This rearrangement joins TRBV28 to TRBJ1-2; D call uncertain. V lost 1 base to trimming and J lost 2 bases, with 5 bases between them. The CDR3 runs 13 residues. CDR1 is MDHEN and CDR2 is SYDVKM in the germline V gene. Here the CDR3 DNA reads TGTGCCAGCAGTTTATTACAGAACTATGGCTACACCTTC. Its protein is CASSLLQNYGYTF.

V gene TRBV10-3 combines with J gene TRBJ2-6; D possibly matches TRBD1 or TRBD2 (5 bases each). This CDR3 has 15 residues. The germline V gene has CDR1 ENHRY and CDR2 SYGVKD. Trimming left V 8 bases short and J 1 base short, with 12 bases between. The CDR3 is CAIARDPSGANVLTF. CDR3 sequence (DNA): TGTGCCATCGCCAGGGACCCTTCTGGGGCCAACGTCCTGACTTTC.

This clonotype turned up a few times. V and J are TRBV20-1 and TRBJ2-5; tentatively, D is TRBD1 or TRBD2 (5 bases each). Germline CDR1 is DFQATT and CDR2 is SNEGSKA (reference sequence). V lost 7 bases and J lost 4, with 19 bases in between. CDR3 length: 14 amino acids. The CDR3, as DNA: TGCAGTGGGGGCCTCGTGGGAGTGGGAGAGACCCAGTACTTC. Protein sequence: CSGGLVGVGETQYF.

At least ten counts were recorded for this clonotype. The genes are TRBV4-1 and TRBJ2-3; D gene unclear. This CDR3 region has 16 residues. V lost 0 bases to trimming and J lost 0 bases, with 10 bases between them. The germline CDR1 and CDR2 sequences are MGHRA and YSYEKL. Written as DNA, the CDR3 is TGCGCCAGCAGCCAAGATCTTACAGTCAGCACAGATACGCAGTATTTT. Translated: CASSQDLTVSTDTQYF.

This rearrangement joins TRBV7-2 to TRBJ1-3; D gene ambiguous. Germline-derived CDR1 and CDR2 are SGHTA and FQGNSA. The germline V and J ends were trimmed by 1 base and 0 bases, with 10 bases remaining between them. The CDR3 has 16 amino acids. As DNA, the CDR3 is TGTGCCAGCAGCTTAGACTTCCAGAACTCTGGAAACACCATATATTTT. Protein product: CASSLDFQNSGNTIYF.

CDR3 in DNA: TGTGCCAGCAGTTACACGACCCCATCAGCCGGGGAGCTGTTTTTT. This sequence encodes CASSYTTPSAGELFF. The V and J genes are TRBV6-6 and TRBJ2-2, with D uncertain. CDR1 and CDR2 from the germline V gene are MNHNY and SVGAGI (reference sequence). Trimming took 2 bases from V and 6 from J, leaving 13 bases between them. The CDR3 has 15 amino acids.

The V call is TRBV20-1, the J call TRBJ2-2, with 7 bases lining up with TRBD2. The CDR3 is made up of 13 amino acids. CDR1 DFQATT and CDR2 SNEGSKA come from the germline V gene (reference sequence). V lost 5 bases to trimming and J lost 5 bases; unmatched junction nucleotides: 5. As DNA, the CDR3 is TGCAGTGCTCCCCGGGGGGAGACCGGGGAGCTGTTTTTT. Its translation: CSAPRGETGELFF.

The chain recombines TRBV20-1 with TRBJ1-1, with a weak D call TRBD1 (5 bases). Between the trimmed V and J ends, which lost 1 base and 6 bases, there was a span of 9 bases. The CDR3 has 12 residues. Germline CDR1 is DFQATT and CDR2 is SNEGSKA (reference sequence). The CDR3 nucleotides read TGCAGTGCTAGAGTTTGGGGGGCTGAAGCTTTCTTT. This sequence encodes CSARVWGAEAFF.

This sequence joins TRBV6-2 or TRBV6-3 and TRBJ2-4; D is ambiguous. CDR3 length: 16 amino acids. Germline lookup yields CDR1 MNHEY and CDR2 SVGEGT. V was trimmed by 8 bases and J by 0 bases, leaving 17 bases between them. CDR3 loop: CASGNPTVLAKNIQYF. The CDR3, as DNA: TGTGCCAGCGGAAACCCAACAGTACTAGCCAAAAACATTCAGTACTTC.

The CDR3 loop is CAISEWGDRVNQPQHF. The CDR3 nucleotides read TGTGCCATCAGTGAGTGGGGGGACAGGGTCAATCAGCCCCAGCATTTT. The rearrangement uses TRBV10-3 and TRBJ1-5, with TRBD1 matching 9 bases. This CDR3 is built from 16 residues. V was pared by 1 base and J by 3 bases, with 4 bases of the junction left unmatched. Germline V gene sequence: CDR1 ENHRY, CDR2 SYGVKD.

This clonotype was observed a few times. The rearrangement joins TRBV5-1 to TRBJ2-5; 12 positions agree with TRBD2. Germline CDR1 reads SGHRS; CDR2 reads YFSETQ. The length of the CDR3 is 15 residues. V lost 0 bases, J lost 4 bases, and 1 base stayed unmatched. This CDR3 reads CASSLGLAGAETQYF. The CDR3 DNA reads TGCGCCAGCAGCTTGGGACTAGCGGGAGCAGAGACCCAGTACTTC.

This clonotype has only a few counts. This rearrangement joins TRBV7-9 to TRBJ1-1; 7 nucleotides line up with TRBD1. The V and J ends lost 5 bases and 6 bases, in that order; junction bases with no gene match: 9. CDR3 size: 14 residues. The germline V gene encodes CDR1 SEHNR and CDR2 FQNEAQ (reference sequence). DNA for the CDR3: TGTGCCAGCAGCCCGCAGACAGGGCTCGCTGAAGCTTTCTTT. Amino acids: CASSPQTGLAEAFF.